This T cell receptor beta chain was observed in a study of B cell selection in AIRE deficiency. Study results and caveats: AIRE-deficient Tconv and Treg repertoires matched healthy donors in TCRBV, CDR3 length, diversity. Shorter CDR3s marked shared Treg sequences, biased toward few non-templated insertions. About 30% of healthy-shared Treg TCRbeta sequences appeared in patient Tconv cells.

TCRdb keeps only in-frame clones here, not all; method: immunoSEQ multiplex PCR. The sample has roughly 17,000 clones; approximately 94% are singletons. A remark on this clone: Its antigen is unidentified.

V gave up 4 bases and J gave up 6 bases, with 12 bases separating them. The CDR3 contains 13 residues. Germline V CDR1 and CDR2: SGHNT, YENEEA. Sorted regulatory T cells were CD4-positive, CD25-high and CD127-low or negative. Sequencing was done on a sample of CD4+CD25+ Tregs sorted from PBMCs. The TCR sequence derives from a human donor in good health. J is TRBJ1-1 and V is TRBV11-3, with a possible D match to TRBD1 (5 bases). The CDR3 spells CASSSVQGSEAFF. Here the CDR3 DNA reads TGTGCCAGCAGCTCAGTGCAGGGATCTGAAGCTTTCTTT.